The 25 T cell receptor beta chains reported below all come from one sample, sequenced in a study of shared T cell receptors in the human thymus. The assay was immunoSEQ multiplex PCR, and TCRdb's table has in-frame clones only and misses some. The sample yields 500,000 to 550,000 clones, roughly 74% seen once. The data also belong to a second study, concerning human thymus T cells.

Source material: thymocytes. These receptors all come from a boy under two years old with a congenital heart defect.

V is TRBV14 and J is TRBJ2-5; perhaps TRBD2 as D (5 bases). The V end lost 0 bases, the J end lost 5 bases, and 16 bases lay between the germline ends. This CDR3 is 16 amino acids long. Germline CDR1 and CDR2: SGHDN and FVKESK. In nucleotides, the CDR3 is TGTGCCAGCAGCCAAGATGAGGGTTGGGGTCGGGAGACCCAGTACTTC. Amino acid sequence: CASSQDEGWGRETQYF.

The rearrangement links TRBV7-9 to TRBJ2-2; TRBD2 matches 13 bases. Trimming removed 5 bases from V and 3 bases from J; junction bases left unmatched: 9. CDR1 is SEHNR, CDR2 FQNEAQ, per germline (reference sequence). The CDR3 length is 18 residues. This chain's CDR3 is CASSLGLAGAPHTGELFF. The CDR3 region has the DNA TGTGCCAGCAGCCTCGGACTAGCGGGAGCGCCCCACACCGGGGAGCTGTTTTTT.

The J gene is TRBJ1-2, the V gene TRBV28, with a tentative D call TRBD1 (5 bases). Germline V gene data show CDR1 as MDHEN and CDR2 as SYDVKM. CDR3 length: 13 residues. V shed 5 bases and J shed 8 bases, with 15 bases lying between them. The CDR3 region has the DNA TGTGCCAGCAGTCCCTCCCAGGGTATGGGCTACACCTTC. Encoded protein: CASSPSQGMGYTF.

The gene calls are TRBV6-5 and TRBJ2-3; the D gene is possibly TRBD2 (7 bases). CDR3 length equals 13 residues. Germline assignment: CDR1 MNHEY and CDR2 SVGAGI. V lost 6 bases, J lost 9 bases, and 16 bases lay in between. CDR3 in amino acids: CASSRGGYSTQYF. CDR3 nucleotide sequence: TGTGCCAGCAGCCGCGGGGGCTACTCGACGCAGTATTTT.

The chain employs TRBV4-3 and TRBJ2-1; 7 nucleotides align to TRBD2. Germline lookup yields CDR1 LGHNA and CDR2 YSLEER. V lost 4 bases to trimming and J lost 5 bases; unmatched junction nucleotides: 11. The CDR3 runs 16 residues. The CDR3 sequence: CASSPWASGLNNEQFF. The CDR3 DNA reads TGCGCCAGCAGCCCGTGGGCTAGCGGCCTTAACAATGAGCAGTTCTTC.

The rearrangement uses TRBV28 and TRBJ2-7, with 10 bases aligning to TRBD2. V shed 2 bases and J 1 base; nucleotides not matched to a gene: 5. This CDR3 contains 16 residues. Germline CDR1 and CDR2: MDHEN and SYDVKM. CDR3 sequence: CASSLSGRALSYEQYF. Written as DNA, the CDR3 is TGTGCCAGCAGTTTAAGCGGGAGGGCCTTATCCTACGAGCAGTACTTC.

In its sample, this clone was seen a few times. The chain couples TRBV7-6 to TRBJ1-1, with D unresolved. Germline CDR1 reads SGHVS; CDR2 reads FNYEAQ. The CDR3 is made up of 14 amino acids. V dropped 1 base and J dropped 6 bases, with 12 bases sitting between them. CDR3 loop: CASSLDSRVSEAFF. CDR3 in DNA: TGTGCCAGCAGCTTAGACAGTAGAGTCTCTGAAGCTTTCTTT.

There are a few counts of this clone. This sequence joins TRBV11-3 and TRBJ2-6; perhaps TRBD2 as D (6 bases). V lost 1 base and J lost 2, with 15 bases in between. Germline CDR1 is SGHNT and CDR2 is YENEEA. The CDR3 is 18 residues long. CDR3 nucleotide sequence: TGTGCCAGCAGCTTAGGCGATTGGGGGGAGACTGGGGCCAACGTCCTGACTTTC. It is translated as CASSLGDWGETGANVLTF. Using reference TRBV11-3 and TRBJ2-6 for the parts outside the CDR3, the full variable domain is EAGVVQSPRYKIIEKKQPVAFWCNPISGHNTLYWYLQNLGQGPELLIRYENEEAVDDSQLPKDRFSAERLKGVDSTLKIQPAELGDSAVYLCASSLGDWGETGANVLTFGAGSRLTVL.

The sample holds a few counts of this clone. The same CDR3 arises from other DNA sequences in this sample as well. This sequence joins TRBV12-5 and TRBJ1-2, with D uncertain. CDR1 is LGHNT and CDR2 is FRNRAP in the germline V gene. The CDR3 has 12 amino acids. V lost 2 bases to trimming and J lost 6 bases, with 7 bases between them. In DNA form, the CDR3 reads TGTGCTAGTGGTTTGCCCGGGGATGGCTACACCTTC. Translated, it gives CASGLPGDGYTF.

J is TRBJ2-7 and V is TRBV5-4; D unclear. CDR1 is SGHNT, CDR2 YYREEE, per germline (reference sequence). V was trimmed by 0 bases and J by 1 base, leaving 23 bases between them. This CDR3 has 19 amino acids. This chain's CDR3 is CASSLAARPIPHPSYEQYF. CDR3 nucleotides: TGTGCCAGCAGCTTGGCCGCGCGCCCGATCCCCCATCCATCCTACGAGCAGTACTTC.

As to this clone: This sample includes further DNA sequences coding for the same CDR3. The J gene is TRBJ2-7, the V gene TRBV4-3; maybe TRBD1 (6 bases). Trimming removed 3 bases from V and 7 bases from J, with 19 bases in between. The V gene's germline CDR1 is LGHNA and CDR2 YSLEER. This CDR3 spans 15 amino acids. CDR3 coding DNA: TGCGCCAGCAGCCAGTACCAGGGGACCCCGGGGGAGCAGTACTTC. Protein sequence: CASSQYQGTPGEQYF.

The V and J genes are TRBV28 and TRBJ2-7; 10 bases are shared with TRBD1. J gave up 3 bases and V 3 bases, and 5 bases lay outside the gene matches. CDR1 is MDHEN, CDR2 SYDVKM, per germline. The CDR3 contains 15 residues. CDR3 sequence: CASSLGTGAHYEQYF. The CDR3 DNA follows: TGTGCCAGCAGTTTGGGGACAGGGGCTCACTACGAGCAGTACTTC. Combining the CDR3 with reference TRBV28 and TRBJ2-7 gives the whole variable domain DVKVTQSSRYLVKRTGEKVFLECVQDMDHENMFWYRQDPGLGLRLIYFSYDVKMKEKGDIPEGYSVSREKKERFSLILESASTNQTSMYLCASSLGTGAHYEQYFGPGTRLTVT.

The rearrangement links TRBV19 to TRBJ1-1; perhaps TRBD1 as D (6 bases). Trimming took off 5 bases at V and 4 bases at J, with 17 bases between the two ends. The CDR3 sequence is 15 residues long. Per the germline V gene, CDR1 is LNHDA and CDR2 is SQIVND (reference sequence). The CDR3 loop reads CASSPQTGTVTEAFF. CDR3 sequence (DNA): TGTGCCAGTAGTCCCCAGACAGGAACGGTCACTGAAGCTTTCTTT.

This clone was observed a few times. The chain is built from TRBV27 and TRBJ2-1; 8 nucleotides agree with TRBD1. This CDR3 region has 15 residues. Trimming removed 3 bases from V and 7 bases from J; junction bases left unmatched: 8. Germline V gene sequence: CDR1 MNHEY, CDR2 SMNVEV (reference sequence). The CDR3 DNA reads TGTGCCAGCAGTTTGATAAGGACAGGGCAGAATGAGCAGTTCTTC. This encodes CASSLIRTGQNEQFF.

The chain recombines TRBV27 with TRBJ2-1, with 9 bases aligning to TRBD2. There are 15 residues in the CDR3. The V segment lost 5 bases and the J segment 7 bases; nucleotides outside the gene matches: 9. Germline values: CDR1 MNHEY, CDR2 SMNVEV (reference sequence). CDR3 bases: TGTGCCAGCAGTCCACCGGGACTAGCTTGGAATGAGCAGTTCTTC. Translation gives CASSPPGLAWNEQFF.

The chain carries TRBV27 and TRBJ2-1; 7 bases are shared with TRBD2. The length of the CDR3 is 14 residues. The V segment lost 4 bases and the J segment 2 bases; nucleotides outside the gene matches: 2. Germline CDR1 is MNHEY and CDR2 is SMNVEV (reference sequence). CDR3: CASSSSGTYNEQFF. The CDR3 DNA follows: TGTGCCAGCAGTTCCAGCGGGACCTACAATGAGCAGTTCTTC.

The chain uses TRBV19 and TRBJ2-7, with TRBD1 as a possible D gene (5 bases). Germline V CDR1 and CDR2: LNHDA, SQIVND (reference sequence). The CDR3 contains 13 residues. The germline V and J ends were trimmed by 10 bases and 0 bases, with 13 bases remaining between them. DNA of the CDR3: TGTGCCACCAAGGACACGTACTCCTACGAGCAGTACTTC. Protein product: CATKDTYSYEQYF.

This clone was counted a few times. The V gene is TRBV5-6, the J gene TRBJ1-1; D ambiguous. The CDR3 covers 14 residues. The V gene lost 4 bases and the J gene lost 0 bases, with 10 bases spanning the gap. Germline V gives CDR1 SGHDT, CDR2 YYEEEE. The CDR3 nucleotides are TGTGCCAGCAGCCAGTCATTGCTGAACACTGAAGCTTTCTTT. It codes for CASSQSLLNTEAFF.

This clone was picked up one time. The chain carries TRBV28 and TRBJ2-7; 10 bases are a match to TRBD1. Germline CDR1 reads MDHEN; CDR2 reads SYDVKM. Trimming cost V 2 bases and J 3 bases; bases outside gene matches: 13. The CDR3 loop spans 18 amino acids. The CDR3 bases are TGTGCCAGCAGTTTACACCCCCCGGGACAGGGGACCTACTACGAGCAGTACTTC. This codes for CASSLHPPGQGTYYEQYF.

V usage is TRBV5-6 and J usage is TRBJ2-3; the D gene is possibly TRBD2 (5 bases). Germline V CDR1 and CDR2: SGHDT, YYEEEE. The CDR3 loop spans 16 amino acids. V was shortened by 6 bases and J by 6 bases, with 23 bases between the two germline ends. The CDR3 loop is CASMVREPAPRDTQYF. CDR3 nucleotides: TGTGCCAGCATGGTACGGGAACCCGCCCCCCGCGATACGCAGTATTTT.

About this clone itself: Mismatch with germline at one junction end may stem from a read error. The rearrangement uses TRBV7-7 and TRBJ2-2; TRBD2 matches 10 bases. This CDR3 has 19 residues. Germline-derived CDR1 and CDR2 are SSHAT and FNYEAQ (reference sequence). The CDR3 DNA reads TGTGCTAGCAGCTTAGAAGGACAGCTAGCGGGAGAGGACACCGGGGAGCTGTTTTTT. Its protein is CASSLEGQLAGEDTGELFF.

V and J are TRBV4-2 and TRBJ2-5; TRBD2 is a possible D gene (6 bases). The J call is doubtful: the DNA matches TRBJ2-7 better. The germline gives CDR1 LGHNA, CDR2 YNFKEQ. This CDR3 is built from 16 residues. DNA of the CDR3: TGTGCCAGCAGCCAAGGACACGGGACTCCCGCCTACGAGCAGTACTTC. Amino acid sequence: CASSQGHGTPAYEQYF.

The chain carries TRBV6-4 and TRBJ1-2; 10 nucleotides align to TRBD1. Looked up from germline, CDR1 is MRHNA and CDR2 is SNTAGT. There are 13 residues in the CDR3. V gave up 8 bases and J gave up 4 bases; unmatched junction bases: 4. The CDR3 spells CASWGQGIYGYTF. CDR3 in DNA: TGTGCCAGCTGGGGACAGGGGATCTATGGCTACACCTTC.

CDR3 in DNA: TGTGCCTGGAGTGTACATAGGGGACAGGGGTCCTACGAGCAGTACTTC. Protein sequence: CAWSVHRGQGSYEQYF. The chain has TRBV30 and TRBJ2-7, with 10 bases matching TRBD1. Trimming removed 0 bases from V and 1 base from J; junction bases left unmatched: 6. In germline, CDR1 is GTSNPN, CDR2 SVGIG (reference sequence). CDR3 length: 16 residues.

The chain uses TRBV25-1 and TRBJ2-7; 7 nucleotides match TRBD1. The CDR3 contains 15 residues. J lost 6 bases, V lost 4 bases, and 12 bases had no gene match. The germline V gene encodes CDR1 MGHDK and CDR2 SYGVNS. CDR3 coding DNA: TGTGCCAGCAGTGGGACAGGCCGTTTGATTAGCGAGCAGTACTTC. Amino acid sequence: CASSGTGRLISEQYF.